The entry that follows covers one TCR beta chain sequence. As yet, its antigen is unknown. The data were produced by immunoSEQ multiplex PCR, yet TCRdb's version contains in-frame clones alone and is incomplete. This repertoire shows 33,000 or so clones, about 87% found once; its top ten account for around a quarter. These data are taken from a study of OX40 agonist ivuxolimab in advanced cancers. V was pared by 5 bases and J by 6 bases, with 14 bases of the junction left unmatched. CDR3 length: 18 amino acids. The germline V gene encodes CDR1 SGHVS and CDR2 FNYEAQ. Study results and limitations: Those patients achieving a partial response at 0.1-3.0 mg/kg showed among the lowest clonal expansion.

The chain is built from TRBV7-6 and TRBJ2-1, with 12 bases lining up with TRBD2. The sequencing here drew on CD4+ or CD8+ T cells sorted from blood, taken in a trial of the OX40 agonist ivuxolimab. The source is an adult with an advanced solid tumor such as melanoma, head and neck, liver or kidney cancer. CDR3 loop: CASSPLTSGSYERNEQFF. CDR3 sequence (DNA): TGTGCCAGCAGCCCGCTGACTAGCGGGAGCTATGAGCGCAATGAGCAGTTCTTC.